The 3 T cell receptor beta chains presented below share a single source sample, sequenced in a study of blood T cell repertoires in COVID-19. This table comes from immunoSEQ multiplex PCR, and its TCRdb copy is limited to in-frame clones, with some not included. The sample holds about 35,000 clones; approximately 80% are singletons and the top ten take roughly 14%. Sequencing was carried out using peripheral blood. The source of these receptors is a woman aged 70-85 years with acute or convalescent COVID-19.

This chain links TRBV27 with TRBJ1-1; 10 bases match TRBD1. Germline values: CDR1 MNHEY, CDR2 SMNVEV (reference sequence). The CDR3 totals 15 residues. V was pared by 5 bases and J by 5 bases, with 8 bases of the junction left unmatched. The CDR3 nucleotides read TGTGCCAGCAGTCCCCAGACAGGGGGCAATACTGAAGCTTTCTTT. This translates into CASSPQTGGNTEAFF.

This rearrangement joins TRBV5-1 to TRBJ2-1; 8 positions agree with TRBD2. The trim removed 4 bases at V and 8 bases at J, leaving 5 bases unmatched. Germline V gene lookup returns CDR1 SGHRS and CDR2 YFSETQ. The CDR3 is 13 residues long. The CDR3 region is CASSMGLDDEQFF. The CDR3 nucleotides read TGCGCCAGCAGCATGGGACTAGATGATGAGCAGTTCTTC.

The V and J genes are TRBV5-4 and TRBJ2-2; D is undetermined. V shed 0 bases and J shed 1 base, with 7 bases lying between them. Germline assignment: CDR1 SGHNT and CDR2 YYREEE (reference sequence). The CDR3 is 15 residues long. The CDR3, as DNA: TGTGCCAGCAGCTTGGGCGGAGAGAACACCGGGGAGCTGTTTTTT. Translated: CASSLGGENTGELFF.